The 30 T cell receptor beta chains below come from one sample, sequenced in a study of spatial heterogeneity in lung cancer (dated by TCRdb to between 2018 and 2021). The paper as a whole reports these results and caveats: The tumor nonsynonymous mutation count correlated with the number of expanded intratumoral alpha and beta TCRs.

This sample's time point label indicates: sample taken at primary tumor resection. These receptors have no identified antigens. Library construction relied on 5' RACE. Data came from a NextSeq 500. TCRdb handled the public reads itself, with Q25 trimming in fastp and clone calling in MiXCR, and kept productive beta chains. Records with the same CDR3 protein are collapsed into one entry carrying the most frequent genes and DNA. A total of about 4,000 distinct CDR3 sequences appear in this sample, 35% to 50% of them only once. The ten largest clones add up to about a third of the sample. The sample was lung tumor tissue, taken at surgery. The receptors originated from a male donor with early-stage non-small cell lung cancer.

The table lists this clonotype with a few counts. The chain couples TRBV5-1 to TRBJ2-3, with 7 positions matching TRBD2. V shed 3 bases, J shed 6 bases, and the junction held 7 bases outside the gene matches. The CDR3 contains 14 residues. Per the germline V gene, CDR1 is SGHRS and CDR2 is YFSETQ. The CDR3 region is CASSWGDYLDTQYF. CDR3 coding DNA: TGCGCCAGCAGCTGGGGGGACTACCTGGATACGCAGTATTTT. Complete variable domain (other parts from reference TRBV5-1 and TRBJ2-3): KAGVTQTPRYLIKTRGQQVTLSCSPISGHRSVSWYQQTPGQGLQFLFEYFSETQRNKGNFPGRFSGRQFSNSRSEMNVSTLELGDSALYLCASSWGDYLDTQYFGPGTRLTVL.

The V call is TRBV18, the J call TRBJ2-7, with 7 nucleotides matching TRBD2. CDR1 is KGHSH and CDR2 is LQKENI in the germline V gene. The CDR3 length is 17 residues. V shed 0 bases and J 4 bases; nucleotides not matched to a gene: 12. The CDR3 DNA reads TGTGCCAGCTCACCACCCCCCCACAGCGGGATGTTGTACGAGCAGTACTTC. Protein sequence: CASSPPPHSGMLYEQYF. Supplemented by reference TRBV18 and TRBJ2-7, the full variable domain reads NAGVMQNPRHLVRRRGQEARLRCSPMKGHSHVYWYRQLPEEGLKFMVYLQKENIIDESGMPKERFSAEFPKEGPSILRIQQVVRGDSAAYFCASSPPPHSGMLYEQYFGPGTRLTVT.

In DNA, the CDR3 is TGTGCCAGCAGCCCAAACGCCGGGGCGGGAACCCAGTACTTC. Encoded protein: CASSPNAGAGTQYF. This chain joins TRBV7-8 and TRBJ2-5, with D tentatively TRBD2 (6 bases). Germline V CDR1 and CDR2: SGHVS, FQNEAQ. The CDR3 spans 14 residues. V gave up 5 bases and J gave up 8 bases, with 18 bases separating them.

J is TRBJ1-6 and V is TRBV7-2; 9 nucleotides line up with TRBD1. CDR3 length: 16 residues. Germline trimming cut 0 bases from V and 7 bases from J; bases unmatched to any gene: 4. Germline V gene data show CDR1 as SGHTA and CDR2 as FQGNSA. The CDR3 region has the DNA TGTGCCAGCAGCTTAGCCGGGACAGGGATGAATTCACCCCTCCACTTT. Its protein product is CASSLAGTGMNSPLHF.

The V gene is TRBV10-1, the J gene TRBJ2-5, with a possible D match to TRBD2 (6 bases). This CDR3 spans 15 amino acids. The germline V gene encodes CDR1 WNHNN and CDR2 SYGVQD (reference sequence). Trimming removed 0 bases from V and 2 bases from J, with 10 bases in between. The CDR3 DNA reads TGCGCCAGCAGTGAGTCGAGACTAGATCAAGAGACCCAGTACTTC. Translating gives CASSESRLDQETQYF.

This clonotype was detected many times. This chain joins TRBV7-3 and TRBJ2-1; TRBD2 agrees at 7 bases. The CDR3 extends over 15 amino acids. Germline V gene data show CDR1 as SGHTA and CDR2 as FQGTGA. The V segment lost 5 bases and the J segment 7 bases; nucleotides outside the gene matches: 11. CDR3 sequence (DNA): TGTGCCAGCAGCCTCTACCAAGGACTAGGGAATGAGCAGTTCTTC. Residues: CASSLYQGLGNEQFF.

This clonotype came up a few times. V and J are TRBV28 and TRBJ1-1, with 7 bases aligning to TRBD1. The germline gives CDR1 MDHEN, CDR2 SYDVKM. J lost 6 bases, V lost 7 bases, and 8 bases had no gene match. This CDR3 region has 13 residues. CDR3 DNA sequence: TGTGCCAGCAAACGCCCAGGGGGTTCTGAAGCTTTCTTT. Residues: CASKRPGGSEAFF. Full variable domain (remainder filled in from reference TRBV28 and TRBJ1-1): DVKVTQSSRYLVKRTGEKVFLECVQDMDHENMFWYRQDPGLGLRLIYFSYDVKMKEKGDIPEGYSVSREKKERFSLILESASTNQTSMYLCASKRPGGSEAFFGQGTRLTVV.

The chain is built from TRBV4-1 and TRBJ2-7; 12 bases line up with TRBD1. Germline CDR1 and CDR2: MGHRA and YSYEKL. The V and J ends lost 0 bases and 9 bases, in that order; junction bases with no gene match: 6. The CDR3 length is 15 residues. CDR3 loop: CASSQEGTGGLGQYF. Written as DNA, the CDR3 is TGCGCCAGCAGCCAAGAAGGGACAGGGGGCTTGGGGCAGTACTTC.

In its sample, this clonotype was seen many times. This may be a read error: a much more frequent sequence differs by one nucleotide. J is TRBJ2-3 and V is TRBV9; perhaps TRBD2 as D (5 bases). Looked up from germline, CDR1 is SGDLS and CDR2 is YYNGEE. CDR3 length: 13 residues. For the CDR3, the DNA is TGTGTCAGCAGTCGGACTGGCACAGATACGCAGTATTTT. This encodes CVSSRTGTDTQYF.

The rearrangement links TRBV10-3 to TRBJ2-1; 8 bases align to TRBD2. With V trimmed by 6 bases and J by 2 bases, 12 bases remained unmatched. Germline V gives CDR1 ENHRY, CDR2 SYGVKD. CDR3 length equals 17 residues. As DNA, the CDR3 is TGTGCCATCAGGAGAACCCTAGCGGGCGAGACCTACAATGAGCAGTTCTTC. It specifies CAIRRTLAGETYNEQFF.

The CDR3 DNA reads TGCGCCAGCAGCATCAACCAAGAGACCCAGTACTTC. Protein: CASSINQETQYF. The rearrangement uses TRBV5-1 and TRBJ2-5; D not resolved. This CDR3 contains 12 residues. Per the germline V gene, CDR1 is SGHRS and CDR2 is YFSETQ. The V end was cut by 4 bases, the J end by 0 bases, with 4 bases between.

In its sample, this clonotype is medium-sized (0.01 to 0.1%). The chain joins TRBV3-1 to TRBJ2-3, with 8 nucleotides matching TRBD2. The CDR3 runs 14 residues. V dropped 3 bases and J dropped 11; count of bases not matched to a gene: 10. Germline V gives CDR1 LGHDT, CDR2 YNNKEL (reference sequence). CDR3 sequence: CASSQASGLEVQYF. The CDR3 coding sequence is TGTGCCAGCAGCCAGGCGTCGGGACTAGAGGTGCAGTATTTT.

Judged by abundance, this clonotype is medium-sized. This rearrangement joins TRBV11-3 to TRBJ2-3; unclear D gene. The CDR3 covers 13 residues. Germline V CDR1 and CDR2: SGHNT, YENEEA. V lost 5 bases to trimming and J lost 2 bases, with 8 bases between them. CDR3 coding DNA: TGTGCCAGCAGCCTCCTTGCCACAGATACGCAGTATTTT. This sequence encodes CASSLLATDTQYF.

This clonotype was seen a handful of times. The chain links TRBV7-6 to TRBJ2-3; D is perhaps TRBD1 or TRBD2 (5 bases each). The CDR3 spans 14 residues. Trimming removed 0 bases from V and 8 bases from J, with 12 bases in between. The germline gives CDR1 SGHVS, CDR2 FNYEAQ. In DNA, the CDR3 is TGTGCCAGCAGCTTAGCGGGGGAGTGGGGTACGCAGTATTTT. This gives the protein CASSLAGEWGTQYF. The whole variable domain, filled in from reference TRBV7-6 and TRBJ2-3, reads GAGVSQSPRYKVTKRGQDVALRCDPISGHVSLYWYRQALGQGPEFLTYFNYEAQQDKSGLPNDRFSAERPEGSISTLTIQRTEQRDSAMYRCASSLAGEWGTQYFGPGTRLTVL.

The chain joins TRBV9 to TRBJ2-5, with 9 positions matching TRBD2. Per the germline V gene, CDR1 is SGDLS and CDR2 is YYNGEE. The CDR3 contains 20 residues. The ends lost 0 bases at V and 4 bases at J; junction bases unmatched: 19. The CDR3 DNA sequence: TGTGCCAGCAGCGTAGCTACGTCTAGCGGGGAGACTGGGCTTCCAGAGACCCAGTACTTC. Translating it yields CASSVATSSGETGLPETQYF.

This clonotype was observed many times. The rearrangement links TRBV7-9 to TRBJ2-2, with D hard to call. Germline values: CDR1 SEHNR, CDR2 FQNEAQ (reference sequence). V was cut by 5 bases and J by 0 bases, with 16 bases left in between. This CDR3 has 17 residues. CDR3 nucleotide sequence: TGTGCCAGCAGCCGGCCAAGGTCGGGCCCGAACACCGGGGAGCTGTTTTTT. Translating it yields CASSRPRSGPNTGELFF.

The chain links TRBV7-6 to TRBJ2-7; 7 nucleotides agree with TRBD1. V lost 1 base, J lost 3 bases, and 6 bases stayed unmatched. Germline assignment: CDR1 SGHVS and CDR2 FNYEAQ. CDR3 length: 15 amino acids. The CDR3 nucleotides are TGTGCCAGCAGCTTAGGCCGACAGGGCATCTACGAGCAGTACTTC. Encoded protein: CASSLGRQGIYEQYF.

The CDR3 bases are TGTGCCAGCAGTGAGGGGACAAATACGCAGTATTTT. Translating it yields CASSEGTNTQYF. The chain recombines TRBV6-1 with TRBJ2-3; the D gene is possibly TRBD1 (6 bases). V dropped 3 bases and J dropped 7 bases, with 8 bases sitting between them. The CDR3 is 12 amino acids. Germline loops: CDR1 MNHNS, CDR2 SASEGT.

The chain couples TRBV6-6 to TRBJ1-2; D is unresolved. Germline loops: CDR1 MNHNY, CDR2 SVGAGI (reference sequence). Trimming cost V 8 bases and J 5 bases, with 12 bases left between them. This CDR3 is built from 12 residues. The chain's CDR3 is CASRREGYGYTF. As DNA, the CDR3 is TGTGCCAGCCGCCGGGAGGGATATGGCTACACCTTC.

This chain connects TRBV2 to TRBJ2-4; a weak D match, TRBD1 (6 bases). Germline V gene lookup returns CDR1 SNHLY and CDR2 FYNNEI. V was cut by 7 bases and J by 3 bases, with 16 bases left in between. This CDR3 has 15 amino acids. This chain's CDR3 is CASIPIGGYKNIQYF. The CDR3 region has the DNA TGTGCCAGCATCCCGATAGGGGGTTACAAAAACATTCAGTACTTC.

This clonotype is labeled large. The genes are TRBV27 and TRBJ2-7, with unresolved D. Trimming removed 7 bases from V and 0 bases from J, with 13 bases in between. This CDR3 contains 14 residues. From germline, CDR1 is MNHEY and CDR2 SMNVEV (reference sequence). CDR3 sequence (DNA): TGTGCCAGCAAAGGACCGTGGGACTCCTACGAGCAGTACTTC. The encoded protein is CASKGPWDSYEQYF.

The rearrangement joins TRBV30 to TRBJ2-2; TRBD1 might be the D (5 bases). Trimming stripped 5 bases from V and 6 bases from J, with 7 bases between. The CDR3 runs to 11 residues. Germline V CDR1 and CDR2: GTSNPN, SVGIG (reference sequence). CDR3 loop: CAWGRAGELFF. The CDR3, as DNA: TGTGCCTGGGGCAGGGCCGGGGAGCTGTTTTTT. The variable domain in full, completed from reference TRBV30 and TRBJ2-2, reads SQTIHQWPATLVQPVGSPLSLECTVEGTSNPNLYWYRQAAGRGLQLLFYSVGIGQISSEVPQNLSASRPQDRQFILSSKKLLLSDSGFYLCAWGRAGELFFGEGSRLTVL.

This clonotype qualifies as medium-sized (0.01 to 0.1%). The V gene is TRBV6-6, the J gene TRBJ1-2; 7 bases map to TRBD1. The CDR3 extends over 15 amino acids. V gave up 4 bases and J gave up 4 bases; unmatched junction bases: 9. Per the germline V gene, CDR1 is MNHNY and CDR2 is SVGAGI (reference sequence). CDR3 amino acids: CASSSLTGNTYGYTF. The DNA of the CDR3 is TGTGCCAGCAGTTCGCTGACAGGGAATACCTATGGCTACACCTTC.

This clonotype was seen more than once but under ten times. V gene TRBV29-1 combines with J gene TRBJ2-7, with 8 bases aligning to TRBD1. Germline-derived CDR1 and CDR2 are SQVTM and ANQGSEA. The CDR3 contains 12 residues. V was pared by 7 bases and J by 2 bases, with 4 bases of the junction left unmatched. DNA for the CDR3: TGCAGCGCTGGACAGGGAACCTACGAGCAGTACTTC. As protein: CSAGQGTYEQYF.

Only a few counts were recorded for this clonotype. The chain couples TRBV12-3 or TRBV12-4 to TRBJ2-2; maybe TRBD1 (6 bases). With 5 bases removed from V and 3 bases from J, the gap between germline ends came to 13 bases. CDR3 length: 15 residues. CDR3 loop: CASSPQGSDTGELFF. The CDR3 DNA reads as TGTGCCAGCAGTCCGCAGGGGAGCGACACCGGGGAGCTGTTTTTT.

This clonotype was observed a handful of times. V gene TRBV2 combines with J gene TRBJ2-3, with D hard to call. Trimming removed 2 bases from V and 4 bases from J, with 13 bases in between. There are 15 residues in the CDR3. Germline V lookup: CDR1 SNHLY, CDR2 FYNNEI. DNA of the CDR3: TGTGCCAGCAGTGAACACTTGCCCTTGGCAGATACGCAGTATTTT. Its translation is CASSEHLPLADTQYF.

This clonotype was seen more than once but under ten times. This chain joins TRBV2 and TRBJ2-2; no definite D call. Trimming pared 4 bases from V and 4 bases from J, leaving 7 bases between. CDR1 is SNHLY, CDR2 FYNNEI, per germline. The CDR3 consists of 13 residues. In nucleotides, the CDR3 is TGTGCCAGCAGTGTCCAGGCCACCGGGGAGCTGTTTTTT. This gives the protein CASSVQATGELFF.

This clonotype rates as medium-sized (0.01 to 0.1%). The CDR3 sequence is CSASKRGLPYEQYF. CDR3 in DNA: TGCAGTGCTAGCAAGCGGGGGCTTCCCTACGAGCAGTACTTC. The V call is TRBV20-1, the J call TRBJ2-7; 8 bases agree with TRBD2. Looked up from germline, CDR1 is DFQATT and CDR2 is SNEGSKA (reference sequence). The CDR3 loop spans 14 amino acids. Unmatched junction bases numbered 6, after V lost 3 bases and J lost 2 bases.

V gene TRBV19 combines with J gene TRBJ2-2, with 8 bases matching TRBD1. The CDR3 is 14 residues long. Looked up from germline, CDR1 is LNHDA and CDR2 is SQIVND (reference sequence). V shed 3 bases and J 3 bases; nucleotides not matched to a gene: 0. CDR3 nucleotide sequence: TGTGCCAGTAGTATGACAGGGGACACCGGGGAGCTGTTTTTT. Protein: CASSMTGDTGELFF.

The chain is built from TRBV2 and TRBJ2-2; D not certain. CDR1 is SNHLY, CDR2 FYNNEI, per germline. This CDR3 comprises 16 residues. Trimming removed 6 bases from V and 0 bases from J, with 14 bases in between. CDR3 nucleotide sequence: TGTGCCAGCAGCCGTACGGAACCCACGAACACCGGGGAGCTGTTTTTT. Translating gives CASSRTEPTNTGELFF.